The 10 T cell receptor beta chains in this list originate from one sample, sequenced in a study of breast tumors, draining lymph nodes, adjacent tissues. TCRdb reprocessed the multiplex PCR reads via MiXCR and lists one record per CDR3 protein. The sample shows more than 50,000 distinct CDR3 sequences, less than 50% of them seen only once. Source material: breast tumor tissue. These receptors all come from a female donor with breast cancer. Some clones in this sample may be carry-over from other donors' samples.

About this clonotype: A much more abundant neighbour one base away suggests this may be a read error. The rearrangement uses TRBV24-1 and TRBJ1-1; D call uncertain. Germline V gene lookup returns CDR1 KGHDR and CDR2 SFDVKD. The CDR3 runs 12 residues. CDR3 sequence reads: CATSDPNTEALF. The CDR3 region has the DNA TGTGCCACCAGTGATCCCAACACTGAAGCTCTCTTT.

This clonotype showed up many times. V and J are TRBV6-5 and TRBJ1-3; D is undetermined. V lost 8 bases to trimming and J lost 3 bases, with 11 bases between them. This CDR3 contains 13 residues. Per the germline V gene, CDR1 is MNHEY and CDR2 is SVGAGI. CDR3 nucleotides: TGTGCCAGCGGCGGGGTCGGTGGAAACACCATATATTTT. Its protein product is CASGGVGGNTIYF.

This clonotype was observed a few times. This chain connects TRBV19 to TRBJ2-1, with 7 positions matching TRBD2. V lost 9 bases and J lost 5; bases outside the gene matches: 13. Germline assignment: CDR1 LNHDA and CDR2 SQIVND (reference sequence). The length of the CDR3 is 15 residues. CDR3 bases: TGTGCCAGCTCACCAGCCAGCGGGGCCAACAATGAGCAGTTCTTC. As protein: CASSPASGANNEQFF. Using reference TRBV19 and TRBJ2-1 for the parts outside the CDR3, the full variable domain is DGGITQSPKYLFRKEGQNVTLSCEQNLNHDAMYWYRQDPGQGLRLIYYSQIVNDFQKGDIAEGYSVSREKKESFPLTVTSAQKNPTAFYLCASSPASGANNEQFFGPGTRLTVL.

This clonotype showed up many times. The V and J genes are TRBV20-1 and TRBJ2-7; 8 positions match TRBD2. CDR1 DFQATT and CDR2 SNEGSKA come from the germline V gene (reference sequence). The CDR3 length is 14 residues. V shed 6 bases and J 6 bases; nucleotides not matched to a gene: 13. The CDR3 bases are TGCAGTGCGCCCGGGACTAGTGGGGTGACCGAGCAGTACTTC. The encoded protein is CSAPGTSGVTEQYF.

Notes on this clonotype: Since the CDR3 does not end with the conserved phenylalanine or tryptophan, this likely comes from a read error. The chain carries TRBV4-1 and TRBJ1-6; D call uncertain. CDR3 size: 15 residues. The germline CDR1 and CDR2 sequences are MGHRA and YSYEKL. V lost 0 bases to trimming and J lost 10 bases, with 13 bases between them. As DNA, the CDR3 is TGCGCCAGCAGCCAAGATCTTACCTCATGGTCACCCCTCCACTCT. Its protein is CASSQDLTSWSPLHS.

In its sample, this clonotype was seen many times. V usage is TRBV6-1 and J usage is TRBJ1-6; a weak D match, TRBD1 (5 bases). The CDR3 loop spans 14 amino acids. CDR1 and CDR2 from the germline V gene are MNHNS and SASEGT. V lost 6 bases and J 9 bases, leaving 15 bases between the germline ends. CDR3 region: CASSKGKIGSPLHF. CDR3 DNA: TGTGCCAGCAGCAAGGGGAAAATAGGTTCACCCCTCCACTTT.

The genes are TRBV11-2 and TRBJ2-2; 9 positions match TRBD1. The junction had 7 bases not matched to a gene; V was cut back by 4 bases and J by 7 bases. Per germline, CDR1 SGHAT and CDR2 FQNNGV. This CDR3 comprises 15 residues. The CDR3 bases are TGTGCCAGCAGCTCGGACAGGGGCTGGGTCGGGGAGCTGTTTTTT. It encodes CASSSDRGWVGELFF.

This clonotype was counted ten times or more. CDR3 DNA: TGTGCCAGCAGCCCAGGACAGGGGATGGATACGCAGTATTTT. Translation: CASSPGQGMDTQYF. This chain uses TRBV13 with TRBJ2-3; TRBD1 matches 9 bases. The length of the CDR3 is 14 residues. The junction had 6 bases not matched to a gene; V was cut back by 5 bases and J by 6 bases. Germline CDR1 PRHDT, CDR2 FYEKMQ (reference sequence). The full variable domain, completed using reference TRBV13 and TRBJ2-3, is AAGVIQSPRHLIKEKRETATLKCYPIPRHDTVYWYQQGPGQDPQFLISFYEKMQSDKGSIPDRFSAQQFSDYHSELNMSSLELGDSALYFCASSPGQGMDTQYFGPGTRLTVL.

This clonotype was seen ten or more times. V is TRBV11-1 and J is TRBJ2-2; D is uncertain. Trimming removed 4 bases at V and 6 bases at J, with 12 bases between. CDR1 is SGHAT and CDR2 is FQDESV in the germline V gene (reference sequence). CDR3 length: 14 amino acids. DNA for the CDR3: TGTGCCAGCAGCTGGCCCCTGGTATCCGGGGAGCTGTTTTTT. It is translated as CASSWPLVSGELFF.

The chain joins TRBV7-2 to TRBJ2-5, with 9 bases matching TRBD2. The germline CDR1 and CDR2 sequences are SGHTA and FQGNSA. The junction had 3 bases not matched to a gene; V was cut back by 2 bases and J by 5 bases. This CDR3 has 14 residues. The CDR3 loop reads CASSLRAGGETQYF. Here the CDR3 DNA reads TGTGCCAGCAGCTTACGGGCGGGGGGGGAGACCCAGTACTTC.